These T cell receptor beta chains were read from a single sample in a study of cytomegalovirus exposure and HLA in healthy donors. The method was immunoSEQ multiplex PCR; TCRdb's version includes in-frame clones alone and lacks a portion of them. Found here are 85,000 to 110,000 clones; the top ten clones hold 3% to 3.5%. The sample consisted of PBMCs. The receptors shown here come from a man between 35 and 55 years old in good health and CMV-seronegative. Each CDR3 is given without its conserved first and last residue. A D gene is named only where the DNA matches it firmly.

j_call d_call v_call cdr3_aa
TRBJ2-1 TRBD2 TRBV7-9 ASSLPGLAGAGEQF
TRBJ1-1 NA TRBV13 ASSSGRGRNTEAF
TRBJ2-5 NA TRBV18 ASSPPGQETQY
TRBJ2-1 TRBD1 TRBV27 ASTSGTGSYNEQF
TRBJ1-2 NA TRBV6-1 ASSGGGDGYT
TRBJ2-1 NA TRBV5-1 ASSPSGSSYNEQF
TRBJ1-5 TRBD1 TRBV28 ASSAYRGTNQPQH
TRBJ2-3 TRBD2 TRBV7-2 ASSGGGWADTQY
TRBJ1-3 TRBD1 TRBV5-3 ARSFGTESGNTIY
TRBJ1-3 NA TRBV11-2 ASSFAGAGNTIY
TRBJ2-7 NA TRBV27 ASRRTGTAEQY
TRBJ2-1 TRBD2 TRBV4-1 ASSQGLAGSYNEQF
TRBJ2-3 NA TRBV2 ATQGSPGTDTQY
TRBJ1-5 TRBD1 TRBV7-2 ASSETGSLSNQPQH
TRBJ2-7 NA TRBV6-6 ASSYGSKSSYEQY
TRBJ2-7 NA TRBV6-1 ASSERIWESSYEQY
TRBJ2-5 TRBD1 TRBV10-3 AISERGQPDETQY
TRBJ1-2 NA TRBV2 ASSGSGWDGYT
TRBJ1-3 NA TRBV6-5 ASSYDRSGNTIY
TRBJ2-5 NA TRBV4-1 ASSQWIGQGGQETQY
TRBJ1-1 TRBD1 TRBV5-5 ASSLAGQVQTEAF
TRBJ2-7 TRBD1 TRBV5-1 ASSMTGSSYEQY
TRBJ2-3 TRBD2 TRBV5-1 ATRAGALTSTDTQY
TRBJ2-7 NA TRBV7-6 ASSLVDNSYEQY
TRBJ2-3 TRBD2 TRBV4-3 ASSRGAGGYTDTQY
TRBJ1-1 TRBD1 TRBV7-6 ASSSSPQGAEAF
TRBJ2-7 NA TRBV27 ASSRGIEQY
NA TRBD2 TRBV13 ASSLGPGSGAAYEQY
TRBJ2-1 NA TRBV30 AWSVLEADKQF
TRBJ1-5 NA TRBV19 ASSITGGNQPQH
TRBJ2-7 TRBD2 TRBV2 ASSPPPGTKYEQY
TRBJ2-3 TRBD2 TRBV19 ARPILAGGPFDTQY
TRBJ2-7 NA TRBV2 ASIRRGHNEQY
TRBJ2-1 TRBD1 TRBV19 ASSILGTGTYNEQF
TRBJ2-7 TRBD2 TRBV28 ATAVAGPYEQY
TRBJ1-1 NA TRBV19 ASMGVTEAF
TRBJ2-1 TRBD1 TRBV2 ASSGRDSHNNEQF
TRBJ2-1 TRBD1 TRBV6-6 ASSYPQGAVNEQF
TRBJ1-3 TRBD1 TRBV5-1 ASSPQGQGSGNTIY
TRBJ1-6 NA TRBV15 ATSPQDGSSPLH
TRBJ2-7 TRBD2 TRBV6-5 ASMLGTSGAGQY
TRBJ1-2 NA TRBV14 ASSQERYGYT
TRBJ1-1 TRBD1 TRBV4-1 ASSQGRDRGPNTEAF
TRBJ1-4 TRBD1 TRBV30 AWGQGAGEKLF
TRBJ2-1 TRBD1 TRBV19 ASSSPGQGEAEQF
TRBJ1-3 NA TRBV7-2 ASSSRPGRGSGNTIY
TRBJ2-1 TRBD2 TRBV2 ASSENRGLATTQF
TRBJ2-7 NA TRBV7-2 ASSPTGEQY
TRBJ2-5 TRBD2 TRBV4-3 ASSQAVVASGGGWETQY
TRBJ1-1 NA TRBV28 ASSLSTEAF
TRBJ2-3 NA TRBV15 ATSRDPLFLGAADTQY
TRBJ2-3 NA TRBV5-1 ASSFGRGPNTDTQY
TRBJ2-3 NA TRBV9 ASSVDGRSTDTQY
TRBJ2-2 NA TRBV4-2 AVSQRQNTGELF
TRBJ1-2 NA TRBV10-3 AIRDLTRDYGYT
TRBJ1-5 NA TRBV7-2 ASSLARGGQPQH
TRBJ1-2 NA TRBV7-8 ASSSQGYGYT